This T cell receptor (beta chain) was obtained from a study of regulatory T cells in long-lasting Graves disease. The J segment lost 2 bases and the V segment lost 5 bases, leaving 9 bases of the junction unmatched. Germline CDR1 SEHNR, CDR2 FQNEAQ (reference sequence). The length of the CDR3 is 15 residues. The time point denotes: persistent/refractory GD, antithyroid drugs over 5 years with positive TRAb. Scientists built the TCR library using RNA that was extracted from PBMCs. Investigators report Graves' disease was diagnosed under American Thyroid Association guidelines. As to this clonotype: Its antigen remains unidentified.

Assembly of TCR beta libraries relied on iRepertoire HTBI primers together with Arm-PCR of CDR3 regions. TCRdb reanalysed the multiplex PCR reads using MiXCR and keeps one entry per CDR3 protein. Counted here are about 470,000 distinct CDR3 sequences, 20% occurring once; the ten biggest clones make up over 7.5%. The study, taken as a whole, reports: Under persistent disease, TRBV28, TRBJ1-2 and TRBJ2-5 were used preferentially. Relative to new patients (966), persistent patients exhibited greater sharing of public clonotypes (around 2,500).

This receptor was taken from a female donor with Graves disease. The sequenced sample was peripheral blood mononuclear cells (PBMCs), obtained when the disease was refractory, from a patient treated with antithyroid drugs. The V call is TRBV7-9, the J call TRBJ2-7; 7 nucleotides line up with TRBD1. The CDR3 region has the DNA TGTGCCAGCAGCACAAGCAAGGGACAGCCCTACGAGCAGTACTTC. It is translated as CASSTSKGQPYEQYF.